The TCR beta chain under discussion was sequenced for a study of shared clonotypes between healthy human individuals. Germline V lookup: CDR1 SGHNT, CDR2 YENEEA. This CDR3 has 13 residues. V shed 3 bases and J 7 bases; nucleotides not matched to a gene: 3. Some clones are missing from TCRdb's copy, which holds only in-frame ones; the method was immunoSEQ multiplex PCR. Altogether about 110,000 clones are present, around 73% being singletons, with the ten largest covering around 23%. The sample consisted of memory CD8+ T cells sorted from blood. Indicated subset: CD45RO+ cells pooled with CCR7-negative TemRA cells. The V call is TRBV11-3, the J call TRBJ2-1; 7 bases align to TRBD2. The clonotype was recovered from a woman in her thirties in good health. This chain's CDR3 is CASSFSGGNEQFF. In DNA, the CDR3 is TGTGCCAGCAGCTTTTCCGGGGGGAATGAGCAGTTCTTC.